Given below is one T cell receptor (beta chain) in context. Its target is unknown. Germline CDR1 reads SGHDN; CDR2 reads FVKESK. CDR3 length: 14 residues. The V end was cut by 5 bases, the J end by 2 bases, with 13 bases between. The data are from a study of CD8 T cells in ankylosing spondylitis. General study findings and limits: Earlier reports found some motif variants in synovial fluid and blood in reactive arthritis.

TCRdb called the 5' RACE reads again in MiXCR, with one record for every CDR3 protein. The table includes some 140,000 distinct CDR3 sequences, roughly an eighth detected once. Sequencing was carried out using blood, either unsorted or a sorted T cell fraction (not recorded which). The V call is TRBV14, the J call TRBJ2-7; TRBD1 might be the D (6 bases). This clonotype was obtained from a female donor with ankylosing spondylitis or in good health (not recorded which). The DNA of the CDR3 is TGTGCCAGCAGCTCGACAGGTGATACCTACGAGCAGTACTTC. It codes for CASSSTGDTYEQYF.